The entry below gives a single T cell receptor (beta chain) sequence along with its context. The antigen remains undetermined. This specimen comes from a study of identical twins. Findings and limits, study-wide: Models underestimated how often monozygotic twins shared out-of-frame TCR alpha. The conclusions drew on cross-sectional statistical analysis instead of tracking the same donors.

TCRdb passed the 5' RACE reads through MiXCR, listing each CDR3 protein once. The table shows approximately 600,000 distinct CDR3 sequences, with more than 9% occurring only once. Trimming pared 8 bases from V and 3 bases from J, leaving 13 bases between. The CDR3 loop spans 13 amino acids. Germline CDR1 and CDR2: MNHNS and SASEGT. The same specimen was also included in a second study, on yellow fever vaccine responses in identical twins.

This sequence joins TRBV6-1 and TRBJ2-5; D ambiguous. The sequenced sample consisted of PBMCs. This TCR derives from a woman between 18 and 29 years old in good health. CDR3 loop: CASRTGPEETQYF. The CDR3 nucleotides are TGTGCCAGCCGGACCGGGCCCGAAGAGACCCAGTACTTC.